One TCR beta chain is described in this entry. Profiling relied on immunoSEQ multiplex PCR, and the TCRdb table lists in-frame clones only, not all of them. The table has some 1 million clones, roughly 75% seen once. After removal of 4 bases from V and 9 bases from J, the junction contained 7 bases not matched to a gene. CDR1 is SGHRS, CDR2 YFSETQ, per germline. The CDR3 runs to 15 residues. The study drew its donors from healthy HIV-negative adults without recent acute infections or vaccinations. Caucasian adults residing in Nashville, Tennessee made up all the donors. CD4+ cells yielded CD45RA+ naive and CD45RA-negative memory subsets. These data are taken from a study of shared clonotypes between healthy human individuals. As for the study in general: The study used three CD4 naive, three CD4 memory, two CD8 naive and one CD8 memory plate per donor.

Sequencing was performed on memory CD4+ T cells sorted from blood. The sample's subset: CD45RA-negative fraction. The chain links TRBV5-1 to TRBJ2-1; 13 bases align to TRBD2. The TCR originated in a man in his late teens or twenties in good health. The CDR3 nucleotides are TGCGCCAGCAGCCCCGGACTAGCGGGAGTCGGTGAGCAGTTCTTC. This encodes CASSPGLAGVGEQFF.